The rows below give T cell receptor beta chains drawn from one sample of a study of shared clonotypes between healthy human individuals. Sequenced by immunoSEQ multiplex PCR; TCRdb stores in-frame clones only, minus some. Counted here are about 2,100,000 clones, about 93% occurring once; the ten biggest clones make up roughly 1.7%. Sequenced: naive CD8+ T cells from PBMCs. The receptors come from a young man in good health. Some clones in this sample may be carry-over from other donors' samples. Each CDR3 is given with its conserved first and last residue. D genes are given only for firm matches. Size tells how often a clone was seen (once, few, many) or the class of an expanded clone, and some rows leave it out.

-,-,TRBJ2-1,TRBV19,CASSPAFRGRAYNEQFF,TGTGCCAGTAGTCCAGCATTCAGGGGCAGGGCCTACAATGAGCAGTTCTTC
-,-,TRBJ1-1,TRBV15,CATSRDQGNTEAFF,TGTGCCACCAGCAGAGATCAGGGGAACACTGAAGCTTTCTTT
-,-,TRBJ2-3,TRBV28,CASRGTGNTDTQYF,TGTGCCAGCAGGGGTACAGGGAACACAGATACGCAGTATTTT
-,-,TRBJ2-1,TRBV11-3,CASSTPDGDNEQFF,TGTGCCAGCAGCACCCCGGACGGAGACAATGAGCAGTTCTTC
-,-,TRBJ1-1,TRBV27,CASSFLRGGENTEAFF,TGTGCCAGCAGTTTCCTCCGGGGGGGGGAGAACACTGAAGCTTTCTTT
-,-,TRBJ2-1,TRBV29-1,CSVRAWGVGDLLTIF,TGCAGCGTCCGTGCGTGGGGCGTTGGAGACCTCCTGACAATCTTC
-,-,TRBJ2-3,TRBV5-5,CASSMRLPITDTQYF,TGTGCCAGCAGCATGAGACTACCCATTACAGATACGCAGTATTTT
TRBD1,-,TRBJ2-7,TRBV7-9,CASSQLGQTRYEQYF,TGTGCCAGCAGCCAACTGGGACAGACCCGCTACGAGCAGTACTTC
TRBD2,-,TRBJ2-2,TRBV9,CASQPGGGSNTGELFF,TGTGCCAGCCAGCCGGGGGGAGGCTCGAACACCGGGGAGCTGTTTTTT
-,few,TRBJ2-1,TRBV5-6,CASTHFQGSYNEQFF,TGTGCCAGCACTCATTTTCAGGGATCCTACAATGAGCAGTTCTTC
-,few,TRBJ2-7,TRBV7-9,CASSLADEQYF,TGTGCCAGCAGCTTAGCTGACGAGCAGTACTTC
-,-,TRBJ2-1,TRBV18,CASSPPDYGASYNEQFF,TGTGCCAGCTCACCACCGGACTACGGGGCTTCCTACAATGAGCAGTTCTTC
-,-,TRBJ1-2,TRBV6-6,CASSYSGPVADGYTF,TGTGCCAGCAGTTACTCTGGGCCGGTGGCCGATGGCTACACCTTC
-,-,TRBJ1-5,TRBV19,CASSIAVGSRRPQHF,TGTGCCAGTAGTATAGCTGTGGGGAGCCGGCGGCCCCAGCATTTT
-,-,TRBJ1-1,TRBV6-1,CASSEAGTYTEAFF,TGTGCCAGCAGTGAAGCGGGGACCTACACTGAAGCTTTCTTT
-,-,TRBJ1-5,TRBV27,CASSLSARDQPQHF,TGTGCCAGCAGTTTATCTGCCAGGGACCAGCCCCAGCATTTT
TRBD2,-,TRBJ2-3,TRBV7-9,CASSRGLAAGTDTQYF,TGTGCCAGCAGCCGCGGACTAGCGGCTGGAACAGATACGCAGTATTTT
TRBD1,-,TRBJ1-1,TRBV27,CASSRTGAISMNTEAFF,TGTGCCAGCAGTAGGACAGGGGCGATTTCAATGAACACTGAAGCTTTCTTT
-,-,TRBJ2-2,TRBV9,CASSVAGSRRTGELFF,TGTGCCAGCAGCGTAGCTGGGTCGAGACGCACCGGGGAGCTGTTTTTT
-,-,TRBJ1-1,TRBV6-6,CASSYPRTPRTEAFF,TGTGCCAGCAGTTACCCTAGGACCCCGAGGACTGAAGCTTTCTTT
TRBD2,-,TRBJ2-7,TRBV4-1,CASSQSGTSGYEQYF,TGCGCCAGCAGCCAATCCGGGACTAGCGGCTACGAGCAGTACTTC
-,-,TRBJ2-7,TRBV27,CASSFGSPSYEQYF,TGTGCCAGCAGTTTTGGTAGTCCCTCCTACGAGCAGTACTTC
-,-,TRBJ1-5,TRBV5-6,CASRPGQSGQPQHF,TGTGCCAGCAGACCTGGACAGAGTGGTCAGCCCCAGCATTTT
TRBD2,-,TRBJ2-7,TRBV7-8,CASSPSGADYEQYF,TGTGCCAGCAGCCCTAGCGGGGCTGACTACGAGCAGTACTTC
-,-,TRBJ1-2,TRBV27,CASSLGLTYGYTF,TGTGCCAGCAGTTTAGGGCTGACCTATGGCTACACCTTC
-,-,TRBJ2-6,TRBV5-1,CASSGKAGTTSGANVLTF,TGCGCCAGCAGCGGGAAGGCAGGTACTACCTCTGGGGCCAACGTCCTGACTTTC